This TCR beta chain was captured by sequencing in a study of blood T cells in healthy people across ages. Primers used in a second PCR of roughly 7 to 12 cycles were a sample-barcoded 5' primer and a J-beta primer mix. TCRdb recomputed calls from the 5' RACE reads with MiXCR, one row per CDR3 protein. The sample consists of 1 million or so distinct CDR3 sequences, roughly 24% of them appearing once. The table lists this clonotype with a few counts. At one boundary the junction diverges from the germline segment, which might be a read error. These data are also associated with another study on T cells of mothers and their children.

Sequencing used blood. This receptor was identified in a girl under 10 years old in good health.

The CDR3 is CAGSQNDGRYEQYF. In DNA form, the CDR3 reads TGTGCCGGCAGCCAAAATGACGGGCGATACGAGCAGTACTTC. The chain is built from TRBV4-2 and TRBJ2-7, with unresolved D. This CDR3 region has 14 residues. The germline CDR1 and CDR2 sequences are LGHNA and YNFKEQ.